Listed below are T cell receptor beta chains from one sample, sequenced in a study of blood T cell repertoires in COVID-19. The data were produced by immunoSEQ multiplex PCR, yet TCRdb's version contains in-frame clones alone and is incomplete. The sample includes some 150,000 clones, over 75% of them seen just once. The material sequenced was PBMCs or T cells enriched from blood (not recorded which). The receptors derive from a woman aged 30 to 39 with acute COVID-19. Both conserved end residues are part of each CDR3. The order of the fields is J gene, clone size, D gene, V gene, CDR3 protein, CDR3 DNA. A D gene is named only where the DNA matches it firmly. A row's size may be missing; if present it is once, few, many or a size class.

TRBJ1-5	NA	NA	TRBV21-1	CASSNKESGTGYQPQHF	TGTGCCAGCAGCAACAAAGAATCCGGGACAGGTTATCAGCCCCAGCATTTT
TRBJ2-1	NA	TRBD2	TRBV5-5	CASSQLGAGVFGEQFF	TGTGCCAGCAGCCAATTGGGAGCGGGAGTGTTTGGTGAGCAGTTCTTC
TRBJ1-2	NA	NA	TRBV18	CASSPNPRNYGYTF	TGTGCCAGCTCACCGAATCCCAGGAACTATGGCTACACCTTC
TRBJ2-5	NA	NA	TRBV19	CASSKGEETQYF	TGTGCCAGTAGTAAGGGAGAAGAGACCCAGTACTTC
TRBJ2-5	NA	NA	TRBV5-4	CASSLGISYQETQYF	TGTGCCAGCAGCTTGGGTATCTCGTACCAAGAGACCCAGTACTTC
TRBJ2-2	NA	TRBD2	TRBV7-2	CASSPAGVNTGELFF	TGTGCCAGCAGCCCGGCGGGGGTCAACACCGGGGAGCTGTTTTTT
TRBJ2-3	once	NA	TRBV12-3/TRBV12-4	CASTPTQATQYF	TGTGCCAGCACCCCGACACAAGCTACGCAGTATTTT
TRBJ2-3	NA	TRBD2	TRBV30	CASRLAGDADTQYF	TGTGCCTCCCGACTAGCGGGAGACGCAGATACGCAGTATTTT
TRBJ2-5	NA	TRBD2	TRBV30	CAWSLAGAETQYF	TGTGCCTGGTCCTTAGCGGGTGCAGAGACCCAGTACTTC
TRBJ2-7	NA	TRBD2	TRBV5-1	CASRSGTSGNHEQYF	TGCGCCAGCCGATCCGGGACTAGCGGGAACCACGAGCAGTACTTC
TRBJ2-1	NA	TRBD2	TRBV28	CASRPLAGENSYNEQFF	TGTGCCAGCAGACCACTAGCGGGAGAAAACTCCTACAATGAGCAGTTCTTC
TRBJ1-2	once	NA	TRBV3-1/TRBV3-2	CASSQTTGGYGYTF	TGTGCCAGCAGCCAAACAACCGGCGGCTATGGCTACACCTTC
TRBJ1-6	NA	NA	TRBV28	CASSLRQADLHF	TGTGCCAGCAGTTTGCGACAGGCTGACCTCCACTTT
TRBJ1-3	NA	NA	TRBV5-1	CASAGSGNTIYF	TGCGCCAGCGCAGGCTCTGGAAACACCATATATTTT
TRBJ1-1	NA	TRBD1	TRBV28	CASSLRTGQRAEAFF	TGTGCCAGCAGTTTGAGGACAGGTCAAAGGGCTGAAGCTTTCTTT
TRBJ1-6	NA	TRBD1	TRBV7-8	CASSGTGAYNSPLHF	TGTGCCAGCAGCGGGACAGGGGCCTATAATTCACCCCTCCACTTT
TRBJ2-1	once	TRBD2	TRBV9	CASTQREGRDEQFF	TGTGCCAGCACCCAACGGGAGGGCCGCGATGAGCAGTTCTTC
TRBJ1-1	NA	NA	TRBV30	CAWAGNAMNTEAFF	TGTGCCTGGGCGGGAAATGCGATGAACACTGAAGCTTTCTTT
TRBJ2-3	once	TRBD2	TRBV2	CASMTPGLAGLTDTQYF	TGTGCCAGCATGACCCCGGGGCTAGCGGGACTCACAGATACGCAGTATTTT
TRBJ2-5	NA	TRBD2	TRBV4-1	CASSQRLAGVAGETQYF	TGCGCCAGCAGCCAAAGACTAGCGGGAGTGGCGGGAGAGACCCAGTACTTC
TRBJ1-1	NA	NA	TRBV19	CASSIDEVAEAFF	TGTGCCAGTAGTATAGATGAGGTCGCGGAAGCTTTCTTT
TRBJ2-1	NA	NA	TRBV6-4	CASSDWGGGEQFF	TGTGCCAGCAGTGATTGGGGAGGGGGTGAGCAGTTCTTC
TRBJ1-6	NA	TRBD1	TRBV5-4	CASSLPHRGQSPLHF	TGTGCCAGCAGCTTGCCCCACAGGGGGCAATCACCCCTCCACTTT
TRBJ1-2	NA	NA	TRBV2	CASSEAGGAKGYTF	TGTGCCAGCAGTGAAGCGGGGGGGGCGAAAGGCTACACCTTC
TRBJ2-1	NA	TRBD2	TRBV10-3	CAISGIAGMDEQFF	TGTGCCATCAGCGGGATAGCGGGTATGGATGAGCAGTTCTTC
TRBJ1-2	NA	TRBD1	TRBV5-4	CASRFWGLDATRGHYTF	TGTGCCAGCAGATTTTGGGGGTTAGACGCGACTAGGGGGCACTACACCTTC
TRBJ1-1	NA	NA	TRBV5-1	CASSWEDRDEAFF	TGCGCCAGCAGCTGGGAGGACCGGGATGAAGCTTTCTTT
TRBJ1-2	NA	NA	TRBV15	CATSRVSELSGYGYTF	TGTGCCACCAGCAGAGTATCCGAGCTCTCCGGCTATGGCTACACCTTC
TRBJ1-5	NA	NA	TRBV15	CATSVRLFSNQPQHF	TGTGCCACCAGCGTTCGACTCTTTAGCAATCAGCCCCAGCATTTT
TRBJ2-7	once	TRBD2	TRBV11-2	CASSRRGEGYEQYF	TGTGCCAGCAGCCGACGTGGGGAGGGGTACGAGCAGTACTTC
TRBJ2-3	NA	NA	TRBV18	CASSHRQETDTQYF	TGTGCCAGCTCACACCGACAGGAAACGGATACGCAGTATTTT
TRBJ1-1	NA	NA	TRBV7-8	CASSLLPGNTEAFF	TGTGCCAGCAGCTTACTTCCAGGTAACACTGAAGCTTTCTTT